Each of the 17 T cell receptor beta chains below was sequenced from the same sample in a study of T cells in localized non-small cell lung cancer. Clones were read by immunoSEQ multiplex PCR, and TCRdb kept only the in-frame ones, dropping some. The table has tens of thousands of clones, approximately 83% seen once. The source was PBMCs, collected before any cancer treatment. The receptors shown here come from a man aged 35 to 69 with stage II lung adenocarcinoma.

This chain's CDR3 is CSVQGGGDTEAFF. The DNA of the CDR3 is TGCAGCGTTCAGGGCGGGGGTGACACTGAAGCTTTCTTT. The J gene is TRBJ1-1, the V gene TRBV29-1; D may be TRBD1 (5 bases). The CDR3 consists of 13 residues. V was trimmed by 5 bases and J by 3 bases, leaving 13 bases between them. Germline loops: CDR1 SQVTM, CDR2 ANQGSEA.

The rearrangement uses TRBV27 and TRBJ1-6, with D possibly being TRBD1 (6 bases). The V gene lost 0 bases and the J gene lost 9 bases, with 12 bases spanning the gap. The germline gives CDR1 MNHEY, CDR2 SMNVEV (reference sequence). The CDR3 covers 15 residues. This chain's CDR3 is CASSLSGALPSPLHF. The CDR3 DNA is TGTGCCAGCAGTTTATCGGGGGCCCTTCCTTCACCCCTCCACTTT.

The chain carries TRBV7-9 and TRBJ2-1; D call uncertain. The germline gives CDR1 SEHNR, CDR2 FQNEAQ (reference sequence). The CDR3 extends over 12 amino acids. Between the trimmed V and J ends, which lost 1 base and 9 bases, there was a span of 7 bases. Here the CDR3 reads CASSLEWGEQFF. Written as DNA, the CDR3 is TGTGCCAGCAGCTTAGAATGGGGTGAGCAGTTCTTC. Combining the CDR3 with reference TRBV7-9 and TRBJ2-1 gives the whole variable domain DTGVSQNPRHKITKRGQNVTFRCDPISEHNRLYWYRQTLGQGPEFLTYFQNEAQLEKSRLLSDRFSAERPKGSFSTLEIQRTEQGDSAMYLCASSLEWGEQFFGPGTRLTVL.

CDR3 loop: CASSLASGQGPDYGYTF. The CDR3 nucleotides read TGTGCCAGCAGCTTAGCCTCCGGGCAGGGGCCAGACTATGGCTACACCTTC. This chain uses TRBV7-9 with TRBJ1-2, with D maybe TRBD1 (6 bases). This CDR3 region has 17 residues. V lost 0 bases and J 3 bases, leaving 17 bases between the germline ends. Germline CDR1 and CDR2: SEHNR and FQNEAQ (reference sequence).

The J gene is TRBJ2-7, the V gene TRBV28; D gene uncertain. The CDR3 contains 13 residues. CDR1 and CDR2 (germline): MDHEN, SYDVKM. V lost 5 bases to trimming and J lost 2 bases, with 10 bases between them. The chain's CDR3 is CASSNNYAYEQYF. In DNA form, the CDR3 reads TGTGCCAGCAGTAACAACTACGCCTACGAGCAGTACTTC.

The chain has TRBV5-6 and TRBJ2-1; D unresolved. V dropped 0 bases and J dropped 0 bases, with 10 bases sitting between them. The CDR3 is made up of 16 amino acids. Germline V lookup: CDR1 SGHDT, CDR2 YYEEEE. CDR3 residues: CASSLGLHSSYNEQFF. Written as DNA, the CDR3 is TGTGCCAGCAGCTTGGGCCTTCATAGCTCCTACAATGAGCAGTTCTTC.

The rearrangement joins TRBV9 to TRBJ2-1; D is perhaps TRBD2 (6 bases). From germline, CDR1 is SGDLS and CDR2 YYNGEE. This CDR3 region has 15 residues. Trimming took off 2 bases at V and 0 bases at J, with 9 bases between the two ends. The CDR3 here is CASSVDYSSYNEQFF. The CDR3 coding sequence is TGTGCCAGCAGCGTGGACTATTCCTCCTACAATGAGCAGTTCTTC.

The rearrangement joins TRBV2 to TRBJ1-4; a possible D gene is TRBD1 (5 bases). Germline values: CDR1 SNHLY, CDR2 FYNNEI. This CDR3 contains 13 residues. V lost 2 bases, J lost 8 bases, and 9 bases lay in between. CDR3 sequence reads: CASSELGGEKLFF. DNA for the CDR3: TGTGCCAGCAGTGAATTGGGGGGAGAAAAACTGTTTTTT.

The CDR3 DNA reads TGTGCCAGCAGTTATGTGACAGGGACGAACACTGAAGCTTTCTTT. The encoded protein is CASSYVTGTNTEAFF. The chain carries TRBV7-9 and TRBJ1-1, with TRBD1 matching 7 bases. The CDR3 contains 15 residues. V shed 6 bases, J shed 1 base, and the junction held 8 bases outside the gene matches. CDR1 is SEHNR, CDR2 FQNEAQ, per germline (reference sequence).

The rearrangement joins TRBV5-4 to TRBJ1-2; 7 bases fit TRBD1. CDR1 and CDR2 (germline): SGHNT, YYREEE (reference sequence). This CDR3 has 13 amino acids. Trimming at V came to 4 bases and at J to 4 bases, leaving 4 bases not matched to a gene. The CDR3 DNA reads TGTGCCAGCAGCATACAGGGGACCTATGGCTACACCTTC. It yields the protein CASSIQGTYGYTF.

V and J are TRBV11-2 and TRBJ1-4; D is unresolved. The V gene's germline CDR1 is SGHAT and CDR2 FQNNGV. Trimming stripped 1 base from V and 5 bases from J, with 8 bases between. This CDR3 is 14 amino acids long. CDR3 sequence reads: CASSLGRKNEKLFF. CDR3 coding DNA: TGTGCCAGCAGCTTAGGGAGGAAGAATGAAAAACTGTTTTTT.

This clone has only a few counts. The chain combines TRBV9 with TRBJ2-1; 7 positions match TRBD1. Germline V gives CDR1 SGDLS, CDR2 YYNGEE. The CDR3 runs to 15 residues. J gave up 2 bases and V 7 bases, and 9 bases lay outside the gene matches. For the CDR3, the DNA is TGTGCCAGCTCCGTCGAGGGGGCTACCTACAATGAGCAGTTCTTC. Protein product: CASSVEGATYNEQFF.

This sequence joins TRBV7-6 and TRBJ2-7, with no clear D. Trimming removed 1 base at V and 0 bases at J, with 4 bases between. Germline V gene lookup returns CDR1 SGHVS and CDR2 FNYEAQ. This CDR3 contains 13 residues. The CDR3 sequence: CASSLVSSYEQYF. The CDR3 DNA is TGTGCCAGCAGCTTAGTCAGCTCCTACGAGCAGTACTTC.

The CDR3 loop reads CATGPLEAFF. DNA for the CDR3: TGTGCCACCGGCCCACTCGAAGCTTTCTTT. The chain couples TRBV30 to TRBJ1-1; unclear D gene. Trimming pared 8 bases from V and 8 bases from J, leaving 12 bases between. This CDR3 is 10 amino acids long. CDR1 and CDR2 from the germline V gene are GTSNPN and SVGIG (reference sequence).

This chain connects TRBV19 to TRBJ1-6, with D possibly TRBD1 on 5 matching bases. The CDR3 has 15 residues. Trimming shortened V by 10 bases and J by 5 bases, and 18 bases separated the two germline ends. Germline V lookup: CDR1 LNHDA, CDR2 SQIVND (reference sequence). In nucleotides, the CDR3 is TGTGCCACTAGGGACCGGATGAAACATAATTCACCCCTCCACTTT. Encoded protein: CATRDRMKHNSPLHF.

The chain uses TRBV14 and TRBJ1-2; D is possibly TRBD1 (5 bases). Germline CDR1 reads SGHDN; CDR2 reads FVKESK. V shed 7 bases and J shed 6 bases, with 9 bases lying between them. The CDR3 is 11 residues long. This chain's CDR3 is CASILGDGYTF. The CDR3 region has the DNA TGTGCCAGCATATTGGGGGATGGCTACACCTTC.

This clone was found a few times. The rearrangement uses TRBV25-1 and TRBJ1-2, with 7 bases matching TRBD1. V gave up 3 bases and J gave up 7 bases; unmatched junction bases: 11. Germline CDR1 and CDR2: MGHDK and SYGVNS. The CDR3 has 15 residues. CDR3 protein: CASSDPTGNGVGYTF. In nucleotides, the CDR3 is TGTGCCAGCAGTGACCCGACAGGGAATGGAGTTGGCTACACCTTC.